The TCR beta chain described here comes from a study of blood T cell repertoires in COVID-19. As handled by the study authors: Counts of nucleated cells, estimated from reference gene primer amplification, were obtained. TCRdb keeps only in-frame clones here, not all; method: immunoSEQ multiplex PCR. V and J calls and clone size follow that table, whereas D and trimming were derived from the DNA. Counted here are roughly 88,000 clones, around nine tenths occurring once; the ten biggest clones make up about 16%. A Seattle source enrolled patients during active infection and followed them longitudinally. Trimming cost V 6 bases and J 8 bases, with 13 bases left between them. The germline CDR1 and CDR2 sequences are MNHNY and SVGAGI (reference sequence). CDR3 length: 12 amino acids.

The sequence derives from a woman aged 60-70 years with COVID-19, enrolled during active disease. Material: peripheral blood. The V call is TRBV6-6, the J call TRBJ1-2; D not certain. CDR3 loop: CASSPTVSGYTF. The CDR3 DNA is TGTGCCAGCAGCCCCACTGTGTCCGGCTACACCTTC.